Listed here is a single T cell receptor (beta chain). Its cognate antigen has yet to be identified. Per-nucleotide qualities are absent, and no much larger clonotype sits a single base away. Library prep was done by the immunoSEQ multiplex PCR assay. The table comes from immuneACCESS by way of TCRdb, which keeps in-frame sequences with V and J called. Part of the clones is missing from these tables; in studies checked, under half for an unresolved V gene and the rest for unknown reasons. The sample has tens of thousands of clones on record, about 89% of them singletons. Of the sample, 0.35% to 0.5% is held by the ten largest clones. The germline V gene (reference sequence) supplies CDR1 LNHDA and CDR2 SQIVND. The CDR3 covers 14 residues, taking in both the cysteine and the phenylalanine. The sequence is cut down to CDR3 DNA, 42 bases in frame from base 1. V has 4 bases trimmed and J has 8 bases trimmed; junction bases matching no gene number 8.

The sample originates from a study of technical replicates of blood from a few donors (dated by TCRdb to about 2017). The sequencing sample was made of T cells isolated from PBMCs. The clonotype was recovered from a human donor in good health. The chain links TRBV19 with TRBJ1-2, with TRBD1 matching 9 junction bases. The CDR3 protein sequence reads: CASSRTQGAAGYTF. The DNA sequence is given as TGTGCCAGTAGTAGAACACAGGGGGCCGCCGGCTACACCTTC.